This TCR beta chain is drawn from a study of T-cell reconstitution after alpha-beta-depleted transplantation in children. Study outcomes and limitations: T-cell counts and diversity at one year post-transplant came mainly from newly produced T cells.

This clonotype was seen many times. The antigen is unknown. There are 15 residues in the CDR3. The V end lost 5 bases, the J end lost 2 bases, and 10 bases lay between the germline ends. Germline loops: CDR1 SGHDN, CDR2 FVKESK. Unique molecular identifiers were used to barcode this TCRbeta library. TCRdb independently ran MiXCR on the PCR reads; one entry per CDR3 protein. The sample contains approximately 230,000 distinct CDR3 sequences, approximately 24% of which appear only once. Sequencing used PBMCs, mostly from graft donor cells, obtained 360 days after TCRalphabeta/CD19-depleted stem cell transplant. The J gene is TRBJ2-6, the V gene TRBV14; D is uncertain. The clonotype was recovered from a female patient aged 2 to 10 who had a stem cell transplant for congenital amegakaryocytic thrombocytopenia, so the T cells may come from the graft donor. CDR3 loop: CASSRSRAGANVLTF. The CDR3 bases are TGTGCCAGCAGCAGATCACGAGCTGGGGCCAACGTCCTGACTTTC.